The 24 T cell receptor beta chains below come from one sample, sequenced in a study of blood T cells in healthy people across ages (dated by TCRdb to about 2015). The receptor library was made with 5' RACE. Sequenced on an Illumina HiSeq 2500. A second PCR of roughly 7 to 11 cycles was run with a J-beta primer mix and a sample-barcoded 5' primer. TCRdb handled the public reads itself, with Q25 trimming in fastp and clone calling in MiXCR, and kept productive beta chains. Merged by CDR3 protein, the rows form single entries marked with the most common genes and DNA. The sample profile shows about 800,000 distinct CDR3 sequences; about 62% of them were found once. 20% to 25% of the sample goes to the ten largest clones. Specimen: blood. Source of these receptors: a young man in good health.

V and J are TRBV7-2 and TRBJ2-3; D is perhaps TRBD1 or TRBD2 (5 bases each). The germline CDR1 and CDR2 sequences are SGHTA and FQGNSA. Trimming removed 8 bases at V and 2 bases at J, with 14 bases between. The CDR3 extends over 14 amino acids. In DNA, the CDR3 is TGTGCCAGCTCGGGGCAGCTACCCACAGATACGCAGTATTTT. Translation: CASSGQLPTDTQYF.

This clonotype has just a few counts. This rearrangement joins TRBV7-2 to TRBJ1-5; no clear D. Between the trimmed V and J ends, which lost 3 bases and 0 bases, there was a span of 9 bases. Germline V gene data show CDR1 as SGHTA and CDR2 as FQGNSA. This CDR3 has 15 amino acids. CDR3 sequence (DNA): TGTGCCAGCAGCTTCACTGGGTATAGCAATCAGCCCCAGCATTTT. Amino acids: CASSFTGYSNQPQHF.

This clonotype appeared a few times. V and J are TRBV19 and TRBJ1-1; maybe TRBD1 (5 bases). The germline V gene encodes CDR1 LNHDA and CDR2 SQIVND (reference sequence). The CDR3 runs to 14 residues. V was clipped by 5 bases and J by 2 bases, with 12 bases between them. CDR3: CASSQAGANTEAFF. In DNA, the CDR3 is TGTGCCAGTAGTCAGGCCGGGGCCAACACTGAAGCTTTCTTT. Together with reference TRBV19 and TRBJ1-1, the CDR3 gives the full variable domain: DGGITQSPKYLFRKEGQNVTLSCEQNLNHDAMYWYRQDPGQGLRLIYYSQIVNDFQKGDIAEGYSVSREKKESFPLTVTSAQKNPTAFYLCASSQAGANTEAFFGQGTRLTVV.

This clonotype came up a few times. The V and J genes are TRBV19 and TRBJ2-1; D gene unclear. Germline CDR1 LNHDA, CDR2 SQIVND (reference sequence). The germline V and J ends were trimmed by 5 bases and 6 bases, with 17 bases remaining between them. CDR3 size: 15 residues. This CDR3 reads CASSERRPGGNEQFF. Written as DNA, the CDR3 is TGTGCCAGTAGTGAGAGGAGACCCGGCGGCAATGAGCAGTTCTTC.

The chain links TRBV7-9 to TRBJ1-2; a weak D match, TRBD1 (6 bases). V dropped 5 bases and J dropped 2 bases, with 15 bases sitting between them. Per the germline V gene, CDR1 is SEHNR and CDR2 is FQNEAQ (reference sequence). This CDR3 has 15 amino acids. CDR3 coding DNA: TGTGCCAGCAGCCCCGCGGGGGGCTCGAACTATGGCTACACCTTC. As protein: CASSPAGGSNYGYTF.

This clonotype was observed a few times. This chain connects TRBV20-1 to TRBJ2-5; D unresolved. The germline gives CDR1 DFQATT, CDR2 SNEGSKA (reference sequence). Trimming took 5 bases from V and 1 from J, leaving 11 bases between them. CDR3 length: 13 residues. CDR3 sequence reads: CSAPRTSQETQYF. The DNA for the CDR3 is TGCAGTGCTCCCCGGACCTCCCAAGAGACCCAGTACTTC.

This clonotype was seen at least ten times. The chain employs TRBV29-1 and TRBJ2-1, with D unresolved. Per the germline V gene, CDR1 is SQVTM and CDR2 is ANQGSEA. The CDR3 is 11 residues long. V lost 3 bases and J lost 8, with 8 bases in between. DNA for the CDR3: TGCAGCGTTGAGGCTTGGGATGAGCAGTTCTTC. It is translated as CSVEAWDEQFF.

This rearrangement joins TRBV6-1 to TRBJ2-7, with TRBD1 as a possible D gene (5 bases). This CDR3 contains 14 residues. CDR1 and CDR2 from the germline V gene are MNHNS and SASEGT. Trimming removed 7 bases at V and 4 bases at J, with 17 bases between. The CDR3 DNA is TGTGCCAGCAAGTTTGGCAGGGAATCTTACGAGCAGTACTTC. The encoded protein is CASKFGRESYEQYF.

The V and J genes are TRBV7-9 and TRBJ2-7; maybe TRBD1 (5 bases). The V gene's germline CDR1 is SEHNR and CDR2 FQNEAQ (reference sequence). V lost 4 bases and J 4 bases, leaving 20 bases between the germline ends. The CDR3 is 16 residues long. The CDR3 loop is CASSSLQASETYEQYF. The CDR3 nucleotides read TGTGCCAGCAGCTCTCTACAGGCATCAGAGACTTACGAGCAGTACTTC.

The chain joins TRBV7-2 to TRBJ2-3; D gene uncertain. Germline V gene lookup returns CDR1 SGHTA and CDR2 FQGNSA. Between the trimmed V and J ends, which lost 5 bases and 1 base, there was a span of 10 bases. This CDR3 is built from 14 residues. CDR3 in amino acids: CASSRRVRTDTQYF. CDR3 DNA: TGTGCCAGCAGCAGACGAGTCCGCACAGATACGCAGTATTTT.

This clonotype was counted between two and nine times. CDR3 amino acids: CASSLGGTVYNEQFF. Written as DNA, the CDR3 is TGTGCCAGCAGCTTAGGGGGGACCGTCTACAATGAGCAGTTCTTC. This chain uses TRBV7-2 with TRBJ2-1; D assignment may be TRBD1 or TRBD2 (5 bases each). The germline CDR1 and CDR2 sequences are SGHTA and FQGNSA. V lost 1 base, J lost 3 bases, and 10 bases lay in between. The length of the CDR3 is 15 residues. Full variable domain (rest looked up from reference TRBV7-2 and TRBJ2-1): GAGVSQSPSNKVTEKGKDVELRCDPISGHTALYWYRQSLGQGLEFLIYFQGNSAPDKSGLPSDRFSAERTGGSVSTLTIQRTQQEDSAVYLCASSLGGTVYNEQFFGPGTRLTVL.

The chain recombines TRBV15 with TRBJ2-7, with D perhaps being TRBD1 or TRBD2 (6 bases each). CDR3 size: 18 residues. V was pared by 0 bases and J by 1 base, with 19 bases between. Germline CDR1 is LNHNV and CDR2 is YYDKDF (reference sequence). CDR3 protein: CATSRDLYRGDGSYEQYF. The CDR3 nucleotides are TGTGCCACCAGCAGAGACTTGTATAGGGGGGACGGATCCTACGAGCAGTACTTC.

This clonotype was observed a handful of times. This chain links TRBV29-1 with TRBJ2-1, with D possibly TRBD1 on 5 matching bases. CDR1 and CDR2 from the germline V gene are SQVTM and ANQGSEA. V was shortened by 6 bases and J by 6 bases, with 12 bases between the two germline ends. This CDR3 has 12 amino acids. The CDR3 sequence: CSVGPRGNEQFF. The CDR3 DNA reads as TGCAGCGTCGGACCAAGGGGCAATGAGCAGTTCTTC.

The chain carries TRBV6-2 or TRBV6-3 and TRBJ2-2, with D maybe TRBD2 (5 bases). Trimming cost V 2 bases and J 6 bases, with 13 bases left between them. The CDR3 spans 15 residues. CDR1 and CDR2 (germline): MNHEY, SVGEGT. DNA of the CDR3: TGTGCCAGCAGTTACGATTCCGGGATGGCCGGGGAGCTGTTTTTT. Amino acids: CASSYDSGMAGELFF.

This chain uses TRBV10-3 with TRBJ1-2; TRBD1 aligns across 9 bases. Germline CDR1 and CDR2: ENHRY and SYGVKD. Trimming at V came to 4 bases and at J to 5 bases, leaving 8 bases not matched to a gene. This CDR3 is built from 15 residues. Here the CDR3 reads CAISVQVDRGYGYTF. Here the CDR3 DNA reads TGTGCCATCAGTGTCCAAGTGGACAGGGGATATGGCTACACCTTC.

The chain joins TRBV7-9 to TRBJ2-3; 11 bases are shared with TRBD2. The J segment lost 4 bases and the V segment lost 3 bases, leaving 3 bases of the junction unmatched. Germline V CDR1 and CDR2: SEHNR, FQNEAQ (reference sequence). The CDR3 sequence is 15 residues long. CDR3 nucleotide sequence: TGTGCCAGCAGCTTTCAACTAGCGGGAGCAGATACGCAGTATTTT. As protein: CASSFQLAGADTQYF.

The J gene is TRBJ1-1, the V gene TRBV6-2 or TRBV6-3, with a possible D match to TRBD1 (5 bases). CDR1 and CDR2 (germline): MNHEY, SVGEGT. The CDR3 is 12 residues long. V dropped 7 bases and J dropped 3 bases, with 9 bases sitting between them. CDR3 loop: CASNPGYTEAFF. CDR3 nucleotides: TGTGCCAGCAATCCAGGGTACACTGAAGCTTTCTTT.

The rearrangement uses TRBV28 and TRBJ1-2; D call uncertain. Germline values: CDR1 MDHEN, CDR2 SYDVKM. The CDR3 totals 12 residues. V dropped 7 bases and J dropped 8 bases, with 14 bases sitting between them. The CDR3 loop reads CASTRLGKGYTF. The CDR3 DNA is TGTGCCAGCACCCGCCTAGGGAAAGGCTACACCTTC.

This clonotype was recorded a few times. The V and J genes are TRBV28 and TRBJ2-5; 10 nucleotides line up with TRBD2. Germline values: CDR1 MDHEN, CDR2 SYDVKM. V trimming: 5 bases; J trimming: 6 bases; junction bases outside the gene matches: 12. The CDR3 extends over 16 amino acids. The CDR3 reads CASSPLLAGSWKTQYF. The CDR3 nucleotides read TGTGCCAGCAGTCCCCTACTAGCGGGATCTTGGAAGACCCAGTACTTC. The full variable domain, completed using reference TRBV28 and TRBJ2-5, is DVKVTQSSRYLVKRTGEKVFLECVQDMDHENMFWYRQDPGLGLRLIYFSYDVKMKEKGDIPEGYSVSREKKERFSLILESASTNQTSMYLCASSPLLAGSWKTQYFGPGTRLLVL.

The chain employs TRBV20-1 and TRBJ1-2; D is uncertain. Trimming took 3 bases from V and 4 from J, leaving 6 bases between them. Looked up from germline, CDR1 is DFQATT and CDR2 is SNEGSKA (reference sequence). CDR3 length: 11 residues. CDR3 protein: CSASRSYGYTF. Here the CDR3 DNA reads TGCAGTGCTAGCCGTTCCTATGGCTACACCTTC.

The gene calls are TRBV7-2 and TRBJ2-3, with 11 nucleotides matching TRBD2. With 5 bases clipped from V and 3 bases from J, the junction kept 7 bases outside the gene matches. The CDR3 covers 16 residues. The V gene's germline CDR1 is SGHTA and CDR2 FQGNSA. CDR3 in amino acids: CASSGIAGGPTDTQYF. In DNA, the CDR3 is TGTGCCAGCAGCGGGATAGCGGGAGGGCCGACAGATACGCAGTATTTT.

This clonotype was counted only a few times. The chain recombines TRBV29-1 with TRBJ2-7, with D perhaps matching TRBD2 (5 bases). The V gene's germline CDR1 is SQVTM and CDR2 ANQGSEA. The CDR3 runs 14 residues. Trimming shortened V by 7 bases and J by 3 bases, and 19 bases separated the two germline ends. CDR3: CSAVTTQTNYEQYF. CDR3 DNA sequence: TGCAGCGCGGTGACTACCCAAACGAACTACGAGCAGTACTTC.

CDR3 residues: CASSTSPSGGQYF. CDR3 sequence (DNA): TGTGCCAGCAGCACCAGCCCTAGCGGGGGGCAGTATTTT. The V gene is TRBV7-2, the J gene TRBJ2-3; the match to TRBD2 covers 10 bases. V was clipped by 5 bases and J by 11 bases; unmatched bases: 7. Germline CDR1 is SGHTA and CDR2 is FQGNSA. The CDR3 consists of 13 residues.

V usage is TRBV9 and J usage is TRBJ2-1, with 7 bases fitting TRBD2. The length of the CDR3 is 14 residues. The J segment lost 12 bases and the V segment lost 0 bases, leaving 9 bases of the junction unmatched. Germline-derived CDR1 and CDR2 are SGDLS and YYNGEE. The CDR3, as DNA: TGTGCCAGCAGCGTAGGTTCCCCGGGAGGAGTGCAGTTCTTC. Protein: CASSVGSPGGVQFF.